One sample yielded the 14 T cell receptor beta chains listed below, sequenced in a study of T-cell reconstitution after alpha-beta-depleted transplantation in children. Study results and caveats: T cells produced anew were the main source of T-cell counts and diversity one year after transplant.

During its preparation, the TCRbeta library received unique molecular identifiers. Using its own MiXCR run on the PCR reads, TCRdb lists one record per CDR3 protein. The data contain some 300,000 distinct CDR3 sequences, roughly 8.2% of them seen just once; the ten biggest clones take up approximately 9.6%. Their antigen targets remain unknown. The input for sequencing was peripheral blood, taken 360 days after TCRalphabeta/CD19-depleted stem cell transplant. These receptors came from a female patient between 2 and 15 years old who had a stem cell transplant for Fanconi anemia, so the T cells may come from the graft donor.

This chain links TRBV11-2 with TRBJ2-1; tentative D call: TRBD1 (5 bases). V lost 8 bases, J lost 2 bases, and 13 bases lay in between. CDR1 is SGHAT and CDR2 is FQNNGV in the germline V gene. This CDR3 spans 14 amino acids. The CDR3 region has the DNA TGTGCCAGCCACCAGGGTGCGGCCTACAATGAGCAGTTCTTC. As protein: CASHQGAAYNEQFF.

This clonotype was found a few times. The chain has TRBV7-6 and TRBJ2-3, with TRBD2 matching over 9 bases. This CDR3 has 17 amino acids. The V and J ends lost 1 base and 4 bases, in that order; junction bases with no gene match: 9. CDR1 is SGHVS and CDR2 is FNYEAQ in the germline V gene. Here the CDR3 reads CASSLESGGGGADTQYF. The DNA for the CDR3 is TGTGCCAGCAGCTTAGAGTCGGGTGGCGGGGGGGCAGATACGCAGTATTTT.

This clonotype has at least ten counts. The gene calls are TRBV5-1 and TRBJ1-2; D is ambiguous. Trimming pared 2 bases from V and 6 bases from J, leaving 14 bases between. The CDR3 runs 14 residues. Germline CDR1 and CDR2: SGHRS and YFSETQ. The CDR3 DNA sequence: TGCGCCAGCAGCTTTCCGGGTCGGATAGATGGCTACACCTTC. Protein product: CASSFPGRIDGYTF.

This chain joins TRBV18 and TRBJ1-2; 9 positions agree with TRBD1. Germline assignment: CDR1 KGHSH and CDR2 LQKENI. The CDR3 runs to 15 residues. V shed 1 base and J 5 bases; nucleotides not matched to a gene: 5. In DNA form, the CDR3 reads TGTGCCAGCTCACCACGGACAGGGGTCTATTATGGCTACACCTTC. This gives the protein CASSPRTGVYYGYTF.

In its sample, this clonotype was seen many times. The rearrangement joins TRBV10-3 to TRBJ2-2; D gene ambiguous. The CDR3 has 14 residues. V dropped 2 bases and J dropped 4 bases, with 8 bases sitting between them. From germline, CDR1 is ENHRY and CDR2 SYGVKD. CDR3 sequence: CAISERSVTGELFF. In DNA form, the CDR3 reads TGTGCCATCAGTGAGAGGTCTGTCACCGGGGAGCTGTTTTTT.

This clonotype showed up many times. The chain employs TRBV10-3 and TRBJ2-2, with 9 bases lining up with TRBD1. V was clipped by 4 bases and J by 7 bases; unmatched bases: 7. CDR3 length equals 15 residues. The V gene's germline CDR1 is ENHRY and CDR2 SYGVKD. The CDR3 region is CAISGDTGGVGELFF. Written as DNA, the CDR3 is TGTGCCATCAGTGGGGACACAGGGGGCGTCGGGGAGCTGTTTTTT.

This clonotype was seen a handful of times. The genes are TRBV27 and TRBJ1-1; 7 positions match TRBD1. The CDR3 totals 13 residues. The junction had 4 bases not matched to a gene; V was cut back by 3 bases and J by 6 bases. Germline values: CDR1 MNHEY, CDR2 SMNVEV (reference sequence). This CDR3 is CASSFRGSAEAFF. The DNA for the CDR3 is TGTGCCAGCAGTTTCAGGGGGTCTGCTGAAGCTTTCTTT.

This clonotype was detected a few times. The chain recombines TRBV9 with TRBJ2-2; D is tentatively TRBD1 or TRBD2 (6 bases each). This CDR3 spans 15 amino acids. Trimming removed 1 base at V and 3 bases at J, with 10 bases between. Germline V gene sequence: CDR1 SGDLS, CDR2 YYNGEE. This CDR3 is CASSVKGEDTGELFF. The CDR3 DNA reads as TGTGCCAGCAGCGTAAAGGGGGAGGACACCGGGGAGCTGTTTTTT.

The sample holds many counts of this clonotype. The J gene is TRBJ2-1, the V gene TRBV20-1; TRBD2 agrees at 9 bases. Germline loops: CDR1 DFQATT, CDR2 SNEGSKA (reference sequence). Losses at the gene ends were 3 bases for V and 12 bases for J; bases not matched to a gene: 15. The CDR3 extends over 15 amino acids. The CDR3: CSASSVAGALGPQFF. CDR3 in DNA: TGCAGTGCTAGCTCGGTAGCGGGGGCCCTAGGCCCGCAGTTCTTC.

This clonotype was picked up many times. This chain links TRBV7-8 with TRBJ2-7; TRBD2 agrees at 7 bases. This CDR3 has 16 residues. The junction had 15 bases not matched to a gene; V was cut back by 6 bases and J by 4 bases. Germline V gives CDR1 SGHVS, CDR2 FQNEAQ. The CDR3, as DNA: TGTGCCAGCAGGTTGGACCCTAGCGGATCCAATTACGAGCAGTACTTC. This gives the protein CASRLDPSGSNYEQYF.

This clonotype occurred many times. V usage is TRBV15 and J usage is TRBJ2-1; D call uncertain. Germline CDR1 reads LNHNV; CDR2 reads YYDKDF (reference sequence). V shed 0 bases and J shed 8 bases, with 14 bases lying between them. The CDR3 extends over 15 amino acids. CDR3 amino acids: CATSRDGKDWDEQFF. The CDR3 DNA is TGTGCCACCAGCAGAGATGGGAAGGATTGGGATGAGCAGTTCTTC.

This clonotype appeared once. The chain combines TRBV18 with TRBJ2-2; 7 bases map to TRBD2. CDR1 KGHSH and CDR2 LQKENI come from the germline V gene. J gave up 7 bases and V 6 bases, and 8 bases lay outside the gene matches. This CDR3 has 14 amino acids. CDR3 coding DNA: TGTGCCAGCTCCAGCGGGATCACGGGCGGGGAGCTGTTTTTT. This encodes CASSSGITGGELFF.

This clonotype was detected ten times or more. The chain employs TRBV4-3 and TRBJ2-1; D is possibly TRBD2 (6 bases). V dropped 0 bases and J dropped 6 bases, with 18 bases sitting between them. In germline, CDR1 is LGHNA, CDR2 YSLEER. The CDR3 is 17 amino acids. The CDR3 loop reads CASSQDQAGNFFNEQFF. CDR3 nucleotides: TGCGCCAGCAGCCAAGATCAGGCGGGGAATTTCTTCAATGAGCAGTTCTTC.

Ten or more counts support this clonotype. This rearrangement joins TRBV28 to TRBJ2-2, with 7 positions matching TRBD2. This CDR3 has 15 amino acids. J gave up 1 base and V 5 bases, and 4 bases lay outside the gene matches. From germline, CDR1 is MDHEN and CDR2 SYDVKM. The CDR3 nucleotides read TGTGCCAGCAGTGGCTGGGGGGGGAACACCGGGGAGCTGTTTTTT. Its protein product is CASSGWGGNTGELFF.